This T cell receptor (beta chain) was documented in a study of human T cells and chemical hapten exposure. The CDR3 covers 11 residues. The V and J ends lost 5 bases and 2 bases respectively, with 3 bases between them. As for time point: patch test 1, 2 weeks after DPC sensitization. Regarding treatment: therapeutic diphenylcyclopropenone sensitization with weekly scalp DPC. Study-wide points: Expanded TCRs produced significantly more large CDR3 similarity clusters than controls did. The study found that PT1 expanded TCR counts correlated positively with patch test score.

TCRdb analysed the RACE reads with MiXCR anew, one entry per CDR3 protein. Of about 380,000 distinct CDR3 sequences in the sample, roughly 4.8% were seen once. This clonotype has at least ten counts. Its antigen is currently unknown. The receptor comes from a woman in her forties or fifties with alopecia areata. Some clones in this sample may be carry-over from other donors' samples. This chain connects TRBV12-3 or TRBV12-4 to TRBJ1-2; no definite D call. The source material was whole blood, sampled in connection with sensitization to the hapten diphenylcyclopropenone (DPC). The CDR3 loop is CASSENYGYTF. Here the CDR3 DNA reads TGTGCCAGCAGTGAGAACTATGGCTACACCTTC.